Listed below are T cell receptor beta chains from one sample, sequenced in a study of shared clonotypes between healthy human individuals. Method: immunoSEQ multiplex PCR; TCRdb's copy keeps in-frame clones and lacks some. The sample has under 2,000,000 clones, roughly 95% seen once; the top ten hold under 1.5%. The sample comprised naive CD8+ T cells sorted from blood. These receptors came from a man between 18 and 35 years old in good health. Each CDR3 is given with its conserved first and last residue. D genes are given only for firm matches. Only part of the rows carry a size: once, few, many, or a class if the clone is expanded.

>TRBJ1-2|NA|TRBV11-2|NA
CASSPPGEGYGYTF
TGTGCCAGCAGCCCCCCAGGGGAGGGCTATGGCTACACCTTC
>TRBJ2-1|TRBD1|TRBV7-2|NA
CASSLAPTGYNEQFF
TGTGCCAGCAGCTTAGCCCCGACAGGGTACAATGAGCAGTTCTTC
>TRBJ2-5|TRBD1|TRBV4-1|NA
CASSHLTGGKETQYF
TGCGCCAGCAGCCACCTCACAGGGGGCAAAGAGACCCAGTACTTC
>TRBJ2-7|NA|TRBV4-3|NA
CASSQDSTGKSYEQYF
TGCGCCAGCAGCCAAGATAGCACAGGGAAGTCCTACGAGCAGTACTTC
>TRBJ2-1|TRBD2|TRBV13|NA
CASSLLAAVDEQFF
TGTGCCAGCAGCTTACTAGCGGCGGTGGATGAGCAGTTCTTC
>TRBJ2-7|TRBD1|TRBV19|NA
CASSIQGTYEQYF
TGTGCCAGTAGCATACAGGGGACCTACGAGCAGTACTTC
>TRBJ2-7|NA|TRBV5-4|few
CASSLGGPYEQYF
TGTGCCAGCAGCTTGGGGGGGCCCTACGAGCAGTACTTC
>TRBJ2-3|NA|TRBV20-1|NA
CSARVWNTQYF
TGCAGTGCTAGAGTCTGGAATACGCAGTATTTT
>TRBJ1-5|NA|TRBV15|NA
CATSRDLISNQPQHF
TGTGCCACCAGCAGAGATCTCATTAGCAATCAGCCCCAGCATTTT
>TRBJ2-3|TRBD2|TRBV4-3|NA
CASSAGLAGLTDTQYF
TGCGCCAGCAGCGCGGGACTAGCGGGACTAACAGATACGCAGTATTTT
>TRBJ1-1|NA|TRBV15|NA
CATSSGETLTEAFF
TGTGCCACCAGCAGCGGGGAAACCCTCACTGAAGCTTTCTTT
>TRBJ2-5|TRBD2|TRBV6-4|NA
CASSSGGEETQYF
TGTGCCAGCAGTTCGGGGGGGGAGGAGACCCAGTACTTC
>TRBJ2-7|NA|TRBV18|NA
CASSPRASYEQYF
TGTGCCAGCTCACCCAGGGCGTCCTACGAGCAGTACTTC
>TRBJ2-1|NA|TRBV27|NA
CASSLGSWVGNEQFF
TGTGCCAGCAGTTTGGGGTCCTGGGTGGGCAATGAGCAGTTCTTC
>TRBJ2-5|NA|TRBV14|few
CASSQDGEETQYF
TGTGCCAGCAGCCAAGATGGGGAAGAGACCCAGTACTTC
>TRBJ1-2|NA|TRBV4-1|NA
CASSHLDGSYGYTF
TGCGCCAGCAGCCATCTCGACGGTAGCTATGGCTACACCTTC
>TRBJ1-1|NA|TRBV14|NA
CASSQGRSGVKTEAFF
TGTGCCAGCAGCCAAGGACGCTCAGGGGTAAAGACTGAAGCTTTCTTT
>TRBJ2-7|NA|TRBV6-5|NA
CASSYSPDGFSYEQYF
TGTGCCAGCAGTTACAGCCCTGATGGATTCTCCTACGAGCAGTACTTC
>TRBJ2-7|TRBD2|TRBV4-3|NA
CASSRQAGGFYEQYF
TGCGCCAGCAGCCGACAAGCGGGAGGTTTTTACGAGCAGTACTTC
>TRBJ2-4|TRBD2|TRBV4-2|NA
CASSQGYGGEDKNIQYF
TGTGCCAGCAGCCAAGGGTACGGGGGGGAGGACAAAAACATTCAGTACTTC
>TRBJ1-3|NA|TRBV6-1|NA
CASSESLEGTGNTIYF
TGTGCCAGCAGTGAAAGCCTTGAGGGCACTGGAAACACCATATATTTT
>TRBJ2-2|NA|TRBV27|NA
CASSSLWTNTGELFF
TGTGCCAGCAGTTCCCTTTGGACGAACACCGGGGAGCTGTTTTTT
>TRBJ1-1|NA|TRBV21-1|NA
CASVGTASMNTEAFF
TGTGCCAGCGTAGGGACAGCTTCGATGAACACTGAAGCTTTCTTT
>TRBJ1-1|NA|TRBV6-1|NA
CASRYRGSEAFF
TGTGCCAGCAGATACCGAGGTTCCGAAGCTTTCTTT
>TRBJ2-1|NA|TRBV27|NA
CASSPIVGEQFF
TGTGCCAGCAGTCCCATAGTCGGTGAGCAGTTCTTC
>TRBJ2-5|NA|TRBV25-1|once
CASSTGQQETQYF
TGTGCCAGCAGTACGGGACAACAAGAGACCCAGTACTTC
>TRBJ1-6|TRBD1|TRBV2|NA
CASAGTGAPYNSPLHF
TGTGCCAGCGCCGGGACAGGGGCCCCTTATAATTCACCCCTCCACTTT
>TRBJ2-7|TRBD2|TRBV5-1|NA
CASSWGTSSGDEQYF
TGCGCCAGCAGCTGGGGGACTAGCAGTGGCGACGAGCAGTACTTC
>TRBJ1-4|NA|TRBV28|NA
CASSPEQGRPDEKLFF
TGTGCCAGCAGTCCCGAACAGGGACGCCCGGATGAAAAACTGTTTTTT
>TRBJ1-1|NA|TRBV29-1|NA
CSVGWEVGTEAFF
TGCAGCGTAGGGTGGGAGGTAGGCACTGAAGCTTTCTTT
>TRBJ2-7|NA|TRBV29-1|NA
CSVEGGTGQPSYEQYF
TGCAGCGTTGAGGGGGGGACAGGTCAACCCTCCTACGAGCAGTACTTC
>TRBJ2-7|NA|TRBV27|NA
CASSPRGWVYEQYF
TGTGCCAGCAGCCCAAGGGGATGGGTCTACGAGCAGTACTTC
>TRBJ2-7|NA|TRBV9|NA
CASSVAAESSYEQYF
TGTGCCAGCAGCGTAGCTGCGGAAAGCTCCTACGAGCAGTACTTC
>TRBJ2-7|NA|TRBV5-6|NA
CASSLVTSYEQYF
TGTGCCAGCAGCTTGGTCACGAGCTACGAGCAGTACTTC
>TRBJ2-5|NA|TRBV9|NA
CASSTEGLIQETQYF
TGTGCCAGCAGCACGGAGGGACTGATCCAAGAGACCCAGTACTTC
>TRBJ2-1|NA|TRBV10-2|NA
CASTRPGASDPYQYEQFF
TGCGCCAGCACCAGACCGGGGGCTAGCGATCCATATCAGTATGAGCAGTTCTTC
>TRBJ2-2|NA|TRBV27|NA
CASSLQAAPGTGELFF
TGTGCCAGCAGTCTCCAGGCGGCGCCCGGCACCGGGGAGCTGTTTTTT
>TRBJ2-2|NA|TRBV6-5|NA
CASSYVRTNTGELFF
TGTGCCAGCAGTTACGTCCGGACCAACACCGGGGAGCTGTTTTTT
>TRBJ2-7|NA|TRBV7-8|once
CASSLDTSPEQYF
TGTGCCAGCAGCTTAGATACTAGCCCCGAGCAGTACTTC